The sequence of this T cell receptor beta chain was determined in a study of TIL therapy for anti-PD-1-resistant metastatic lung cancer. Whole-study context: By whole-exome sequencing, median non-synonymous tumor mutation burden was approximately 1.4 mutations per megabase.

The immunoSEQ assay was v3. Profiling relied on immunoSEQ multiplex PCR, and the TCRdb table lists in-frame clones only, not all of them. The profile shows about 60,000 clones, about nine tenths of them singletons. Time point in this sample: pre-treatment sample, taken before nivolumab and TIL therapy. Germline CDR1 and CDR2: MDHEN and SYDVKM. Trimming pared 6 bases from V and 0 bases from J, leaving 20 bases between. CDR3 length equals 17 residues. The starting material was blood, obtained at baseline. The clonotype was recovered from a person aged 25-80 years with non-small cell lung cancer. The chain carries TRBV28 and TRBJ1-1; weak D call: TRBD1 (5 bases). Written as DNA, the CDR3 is TGTGCCAGCAGCCCCCTGTTTTGGGGGACCATGAACACTGAAGCTTTCTTT. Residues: CASSPLFWGTMNTEAFF.